This T cell receptor (beta chain) appears in the sequencing data of a study of blood T cell repertoires in COVID-19. The wider study: Collection of acute and convalescent COVID-19 samples took place in the United States, Italy and Spain.

V dropped 3 bases and J dropped 1; count of bases not matched to a gene: 5. CDR1 and CDR2 from the germline V gene are KGHSH and LQKENI. The CDR3 extends over 18 amino acids. Study processing details: Researchers report that nucleated cell counts were estimated from reference gene primer amplification. Method: immunoSEQ multiplex PCR; TCRdb's copy keeps in-frame clones and lacks some. V and J calls and clone size are those listed in that table; D and trimming were worked out from the DNA. The sample has 84,000 or so clones, roughly 80% seen once. Sequenced material: peripheral blood. V is TRBV18 and J is TRBJ2-6; 11 bases line up with TRBD1. The TCR was taken from a human donor in a cohort sampled during active COVID-19. The CDR3 DNA sequence: TGTGCCAGCTCACCTAGGGACAGGGGGACATCTGGGGCCAACGTCCTGACTTTC. Protein: CASSPRDRGTSGANVLTF.